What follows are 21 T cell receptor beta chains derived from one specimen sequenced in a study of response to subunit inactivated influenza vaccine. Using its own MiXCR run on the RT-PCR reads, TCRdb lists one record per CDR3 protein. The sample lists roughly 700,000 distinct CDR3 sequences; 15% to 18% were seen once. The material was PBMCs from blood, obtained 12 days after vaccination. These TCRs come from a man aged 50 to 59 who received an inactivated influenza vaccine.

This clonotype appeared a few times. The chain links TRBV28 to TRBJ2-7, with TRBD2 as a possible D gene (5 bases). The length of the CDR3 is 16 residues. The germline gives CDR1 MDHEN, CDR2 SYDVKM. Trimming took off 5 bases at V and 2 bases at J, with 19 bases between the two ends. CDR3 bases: TGTGCCAGCAGTCTCTCCTCAATAGCGTTTCCCTACGAGCAGTACTTC. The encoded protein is CASSLSSIAFPYEQYF.

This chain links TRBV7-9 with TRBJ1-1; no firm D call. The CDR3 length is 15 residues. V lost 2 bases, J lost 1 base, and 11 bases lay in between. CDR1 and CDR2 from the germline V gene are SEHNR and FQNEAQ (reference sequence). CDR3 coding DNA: TGTGCCAGCAGCTTAAACCCTAACGAGAACACTGAAGCTTTCTTT. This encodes CASSLNPNENTEAFF.

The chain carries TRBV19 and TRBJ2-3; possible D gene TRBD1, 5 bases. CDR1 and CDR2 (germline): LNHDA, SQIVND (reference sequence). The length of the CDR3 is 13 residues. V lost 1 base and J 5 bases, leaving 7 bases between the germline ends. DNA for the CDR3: TGTGCCAGTAGTATAGGGGGCGTAGATACGCAGTATTTT. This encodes CASSIGGVDTQYF.

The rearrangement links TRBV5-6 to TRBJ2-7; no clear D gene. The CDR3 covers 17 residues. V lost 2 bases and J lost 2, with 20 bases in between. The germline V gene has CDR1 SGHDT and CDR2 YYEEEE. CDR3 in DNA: TGTGCCAGCAGCTTCTCGTTGGGATTCCGTATCGCCTACGAGCAGTACTTC. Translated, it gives CASSFSLGFRIAYEQYF. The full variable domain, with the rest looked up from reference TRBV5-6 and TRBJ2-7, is DAGVTQSPTHLIKTRGQQVTLRCSPKSGHDTVSWYQQALGQGPQFIFQYYEEEERQRGNFPDRFSGHQFPNYSSELNVNALLLGDSALYLCASSFSLGFRIAYEQYFGPGTRLTVT.

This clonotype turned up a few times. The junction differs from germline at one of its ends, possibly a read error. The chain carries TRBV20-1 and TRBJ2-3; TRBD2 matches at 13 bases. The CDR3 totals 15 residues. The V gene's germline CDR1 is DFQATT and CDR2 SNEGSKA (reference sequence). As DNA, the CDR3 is TGCAGTGCGATTTGGACTAGCGGGAGCAAAGATACGCAGTATTTT. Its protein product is CSAIWTSGSKDTQYF.

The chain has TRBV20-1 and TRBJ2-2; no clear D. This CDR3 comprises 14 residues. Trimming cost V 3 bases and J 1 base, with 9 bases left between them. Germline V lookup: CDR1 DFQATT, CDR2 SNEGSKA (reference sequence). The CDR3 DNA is TGCAGTGCTAGGGAGAAACTGAACACCGGGGAGCTGTTTTTT. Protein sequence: CSAREKLNTGELFF.

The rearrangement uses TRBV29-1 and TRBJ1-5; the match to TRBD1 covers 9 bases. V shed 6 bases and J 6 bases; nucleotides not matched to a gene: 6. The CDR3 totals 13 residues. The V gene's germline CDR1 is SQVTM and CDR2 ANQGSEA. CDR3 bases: TGCAGCGTCCGGACAGGGGCGGGTCAGCCCCAGCATTTT. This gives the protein CSVRTGAGQPQHF. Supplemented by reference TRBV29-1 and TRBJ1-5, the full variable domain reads SAVISQKPSRDICQRGTSLTIQCQVDSQVTMMFWYRQQPGQSLTLIATANQGSEATYESGFVIDKFPISRPNLTFSTLTVSNMSPEDSSIYLCSVRTGAGQPQHFGDGTRLSIL.

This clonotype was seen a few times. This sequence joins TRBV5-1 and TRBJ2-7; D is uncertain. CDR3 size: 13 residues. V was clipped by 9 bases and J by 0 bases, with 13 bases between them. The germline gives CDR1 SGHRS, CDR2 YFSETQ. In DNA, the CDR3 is TGCGCCACCAGGTCAGCCAGCTCCTACGAGCAGTACTTC. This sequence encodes CATRSASSYEQYF.

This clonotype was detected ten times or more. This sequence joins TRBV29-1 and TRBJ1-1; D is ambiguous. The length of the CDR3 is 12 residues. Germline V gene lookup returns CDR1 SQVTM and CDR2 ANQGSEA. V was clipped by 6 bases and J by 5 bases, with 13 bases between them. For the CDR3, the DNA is TGCAGCGTAAAGAGGCTGGGGACTGAAGCTTTCTTT. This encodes CSVKRLGTEAFF.

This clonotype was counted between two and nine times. CDR3: CASIGQPNTEAFF. CDR3 coding DNA: TGTGCCAGCATTGGACAGCCGAACACTGAAGCTTTCTTT. The genes are TRBV2 and TRBJ1-1; weak D call: TRBD1 (6 bases). Trimming removed 7 bases from V and 1 base from J, with 10 bases in between. CDR3 length equals 13 residues. The germline gives CDR1 SNHLY, CDR2 FYNNEI. The full variable domain, rest sourced from reference TRBV2 and TRBJ1-1, is EPEVTQTPSHQVTQMGQEVILRCVPISNHLYFYWYRQILGQKVEFLVSFYNNEISEKSEIFDDQFSVERPDGSNFTLKIRSTKLEDSAMYFCASIGQPNTEAFFGQGTRLTVV.

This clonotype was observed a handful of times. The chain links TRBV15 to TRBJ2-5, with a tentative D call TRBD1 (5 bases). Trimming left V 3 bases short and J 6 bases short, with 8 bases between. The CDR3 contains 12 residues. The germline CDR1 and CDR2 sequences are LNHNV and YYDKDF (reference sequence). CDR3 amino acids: CATSRDTKTQYF. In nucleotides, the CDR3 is TGTGCCACCAGCAGGGACACAAAGACCCAGTACTTC.

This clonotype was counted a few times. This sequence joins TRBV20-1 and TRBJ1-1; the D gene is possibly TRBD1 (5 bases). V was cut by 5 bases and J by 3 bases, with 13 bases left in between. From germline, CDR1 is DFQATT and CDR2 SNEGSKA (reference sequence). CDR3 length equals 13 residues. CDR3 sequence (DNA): TGCAGTGCTGGCGTGGGGGGGGACACTGAAGCTTTCTTT. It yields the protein CSAGVGGDTEAFF.

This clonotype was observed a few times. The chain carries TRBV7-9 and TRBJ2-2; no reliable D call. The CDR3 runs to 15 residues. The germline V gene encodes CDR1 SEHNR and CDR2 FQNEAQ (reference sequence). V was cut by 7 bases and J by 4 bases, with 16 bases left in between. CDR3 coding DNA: TGTGCCAGCAACCGATACCGCCTATCCACCGGGGAGCTGTTTTTT. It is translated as CASNRYRLSTGELFF. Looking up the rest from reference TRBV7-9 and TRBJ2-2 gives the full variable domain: DTGVSQNPRHKITKRGQNVTFRCDPISEHNRLYWYRQTLGQGPEFLTYFQNEAQLEKSRLLSDRFSAERPKGSFSTLEIQRTEQGDSAMYLCASNRYRLSTGELFFGEGSRLTVL.

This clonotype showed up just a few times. The CDR3 sequence: CASSLAEGRGDGYTF. CDR3 sequence (DNA): TGCGCCAGCAGCTTGGCCGAAGGGAGAGGTGATGGCTACACCTTC. The chain recombines TRBV5-1 with TRBJ1-2, with unresolved D. The germline V and J ends were trimmed by 0 bases and 6 bases, with 15 bases remaining between them. The CDR3 is 15 amino acids. The germline V gene has CDR1 SGHRS and CDR2 YFSETQ.

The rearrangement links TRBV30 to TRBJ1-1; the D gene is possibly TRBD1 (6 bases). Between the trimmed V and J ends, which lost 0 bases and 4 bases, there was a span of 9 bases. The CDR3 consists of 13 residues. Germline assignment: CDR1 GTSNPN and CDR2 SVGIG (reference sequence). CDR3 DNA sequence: TGTGCCTGGAGTGTGTCAGGGGCCACTGAAGCTTTCTTT. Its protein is CAWSVSGATEAFF.

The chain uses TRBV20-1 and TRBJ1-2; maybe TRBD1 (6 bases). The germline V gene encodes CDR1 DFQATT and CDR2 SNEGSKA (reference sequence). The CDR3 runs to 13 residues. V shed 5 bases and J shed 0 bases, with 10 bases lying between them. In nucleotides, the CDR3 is TGCAGTGCTCAGGACAGTCCTAACTATGGCTACACCTTC. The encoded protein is CSAQDSPNYGYTF.

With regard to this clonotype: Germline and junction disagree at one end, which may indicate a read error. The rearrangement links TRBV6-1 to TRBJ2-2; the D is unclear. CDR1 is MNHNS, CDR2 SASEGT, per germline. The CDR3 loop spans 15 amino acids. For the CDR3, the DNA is TGTGCCTGCAGTGAGGCACAGAAGAACACCGGGGAGCTGTTTTTT. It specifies CACSEAQKNTGELFF.

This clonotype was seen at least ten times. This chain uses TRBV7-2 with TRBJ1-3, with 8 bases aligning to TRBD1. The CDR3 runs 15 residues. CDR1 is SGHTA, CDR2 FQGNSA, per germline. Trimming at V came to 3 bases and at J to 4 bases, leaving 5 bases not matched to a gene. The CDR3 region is CASSFGRGPGNTIYF. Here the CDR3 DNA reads TGTGCCAGCAGCTTCGGCAGGGGGCCGGGAAACACCATATATTTT. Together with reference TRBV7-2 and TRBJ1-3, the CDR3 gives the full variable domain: GAGVSQSPSNKVTEKGKDVELRCDPISGHTALYWYRQSLGQGLEFLIYFQGNSAPDKSGLPSDRFSAERTGGSVSTLTIQRTQQEDSAVYLCASSFGRGPGNTIYFGEGSWLTVV.

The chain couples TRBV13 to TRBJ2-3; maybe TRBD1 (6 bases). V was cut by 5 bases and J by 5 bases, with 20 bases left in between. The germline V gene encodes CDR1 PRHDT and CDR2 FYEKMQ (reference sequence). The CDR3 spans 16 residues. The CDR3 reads CASSVQGMDSRDTQYF. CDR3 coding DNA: TGTGCCAGCAGCGTACAGGGCATGGACTCTCGAGATACGCAGTATTTT.

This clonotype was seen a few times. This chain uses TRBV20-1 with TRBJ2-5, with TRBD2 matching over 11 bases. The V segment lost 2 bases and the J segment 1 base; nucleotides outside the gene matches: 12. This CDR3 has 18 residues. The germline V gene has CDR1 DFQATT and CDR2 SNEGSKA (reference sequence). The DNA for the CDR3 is TGCAGTGCTAGACCCGGGACAGTTAGCGGGAGGGCCCAAGAGACCCAGTACTTC. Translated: CSARPGTVSGRAQETQYF.

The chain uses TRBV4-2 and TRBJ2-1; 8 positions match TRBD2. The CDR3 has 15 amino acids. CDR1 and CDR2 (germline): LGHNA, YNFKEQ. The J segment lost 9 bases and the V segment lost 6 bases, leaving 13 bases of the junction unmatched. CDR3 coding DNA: TGTGCCAGCAGGGAACTAGCGGTCGCATCAGGTGAGCAGTTCTTC. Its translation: CASRELAVASGEQFF.